This T cell receptor (beta chain) appears in the sequencing data of a study of CD8 T cells in ankylosing spondylitis. Germline CDR1 SGHRS, CDR2 YFSETQ. Deletions cut 3 bases from V and 7 bases from J, with 13 bases between. The CDR3 is made up of 14 amino acids. This clonotype was seen more than once but under ten times. MiXCR was run by TCRdb on the 5' RACE reads, yielding one entry per CDR3 protein. The sample lists fewer than 400,000 distinct CDR3 sequences, about 15% occurring once. The chain is built from TRBV5-1 and TRBJ1-4; D perhaps matches TRBD1 (5 bases). The sample comprised blood, either unsorted or a sorted T cell fraction (not recorded which). The clonotype comes from a male donor with ankylosing spondylitis or in good health (not recorded which). CDR3 in amino acids: CASSWGRSGEKLFF. The DNA of the CDR3 is TGCGCCAGCAGCTGGGGCAGGAGCGGTGAAAAACTGTTTTTT.